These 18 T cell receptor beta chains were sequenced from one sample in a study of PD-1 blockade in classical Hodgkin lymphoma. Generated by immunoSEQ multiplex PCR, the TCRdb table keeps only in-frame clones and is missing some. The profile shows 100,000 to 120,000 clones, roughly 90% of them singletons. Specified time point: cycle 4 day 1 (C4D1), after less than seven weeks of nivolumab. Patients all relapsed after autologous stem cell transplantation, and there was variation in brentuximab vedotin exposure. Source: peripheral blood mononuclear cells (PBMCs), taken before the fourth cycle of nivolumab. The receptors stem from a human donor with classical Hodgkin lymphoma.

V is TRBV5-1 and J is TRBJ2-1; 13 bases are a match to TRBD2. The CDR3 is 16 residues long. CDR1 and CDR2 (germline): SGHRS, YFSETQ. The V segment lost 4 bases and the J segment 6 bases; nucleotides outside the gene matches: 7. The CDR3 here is CASSPGGTSGANEQFF. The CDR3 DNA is TGCGCCAGCAGCCCGGGCGGGACTAGCGGGGCCAATGAGCAGTTCTTC.

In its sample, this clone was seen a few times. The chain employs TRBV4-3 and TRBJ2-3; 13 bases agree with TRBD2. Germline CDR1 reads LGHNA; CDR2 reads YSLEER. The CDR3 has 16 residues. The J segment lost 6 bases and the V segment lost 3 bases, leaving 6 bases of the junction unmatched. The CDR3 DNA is TGCGCCAGCAGCCAGAAACTAGCGGGAGGGCCTGATACGCAGTATTTT. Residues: CASSQKLAGGPDTQYF.

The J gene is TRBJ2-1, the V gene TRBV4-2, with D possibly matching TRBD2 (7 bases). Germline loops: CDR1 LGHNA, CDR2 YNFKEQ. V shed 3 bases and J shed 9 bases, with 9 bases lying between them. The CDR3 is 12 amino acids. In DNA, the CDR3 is TGTGCCAGCAGCCAGAGGGGGGGTGAGCAGTTCTTC. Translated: CASSQRGGEQFF.

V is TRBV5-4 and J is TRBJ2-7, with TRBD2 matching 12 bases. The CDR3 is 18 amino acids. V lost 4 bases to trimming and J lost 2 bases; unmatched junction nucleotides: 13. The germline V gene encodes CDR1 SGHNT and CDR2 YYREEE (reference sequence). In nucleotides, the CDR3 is TGTGCCAGCAGCCAAGTGGGGCTAGCGGGAGGGACGCCCTACGAGCAGTACTTC. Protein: CASSQVGLAGGTPYEQYF.

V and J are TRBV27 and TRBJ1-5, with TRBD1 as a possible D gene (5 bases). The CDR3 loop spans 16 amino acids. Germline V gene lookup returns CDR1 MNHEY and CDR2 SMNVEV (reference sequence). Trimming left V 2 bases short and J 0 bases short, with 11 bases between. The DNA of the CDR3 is TGTGCCAGCAGTTTAATGTACGGGGGTAGCAATCAGCCCCAGCATTTT. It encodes CASSLMYGGSNQPQHF.

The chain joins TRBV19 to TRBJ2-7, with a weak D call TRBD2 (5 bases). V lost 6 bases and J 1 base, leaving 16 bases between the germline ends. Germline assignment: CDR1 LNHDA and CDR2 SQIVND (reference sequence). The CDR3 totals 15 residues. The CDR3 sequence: CASSQERGISYEQYF. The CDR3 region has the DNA TGTGCCAGTAGCCAAGAACGAGGGATATCCTACGAGCAGTACTTC.

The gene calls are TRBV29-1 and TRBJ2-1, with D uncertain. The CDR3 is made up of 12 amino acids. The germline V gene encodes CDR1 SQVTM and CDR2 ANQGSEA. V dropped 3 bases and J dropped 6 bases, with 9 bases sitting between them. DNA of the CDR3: TGCAGCGTTGAGCTTAACACCAATGAGCAGTTCTTC. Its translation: CSVELNTNEQFF.

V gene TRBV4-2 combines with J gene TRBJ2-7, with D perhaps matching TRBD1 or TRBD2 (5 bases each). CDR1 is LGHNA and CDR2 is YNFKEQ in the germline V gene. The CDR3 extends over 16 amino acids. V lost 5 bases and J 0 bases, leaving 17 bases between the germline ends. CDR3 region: CASSSFEGTASYEQYF. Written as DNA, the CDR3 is TGTGCCAGCAGCTCGTTTGAGGGGACGGCCTCCTACGAGCAGTACTTC.

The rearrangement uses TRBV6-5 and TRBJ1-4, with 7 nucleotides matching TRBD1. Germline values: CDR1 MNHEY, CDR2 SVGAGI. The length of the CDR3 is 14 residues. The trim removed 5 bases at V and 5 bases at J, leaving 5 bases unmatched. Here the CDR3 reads CASSQGGGNEKLFF. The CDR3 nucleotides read TGTGCCAGCAGTCAGGGGGGGGGCAATGAAAAACTGTTTTTT.

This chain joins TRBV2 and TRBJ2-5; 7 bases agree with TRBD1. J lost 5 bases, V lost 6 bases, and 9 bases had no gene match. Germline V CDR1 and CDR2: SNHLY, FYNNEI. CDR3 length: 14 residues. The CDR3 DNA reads TGTGCCAGCAGCGTAAGACAGGGTGGGGAGACCCAGTACTTC. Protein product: CASSVRQGGETQYF.

The CDR3 sequence is CASTFSGGFTDTQYF. For the CDR3, the DNA is TGTGCCTCCACTTTTTCTGGGGGGTTCACAGATACGCAGTATTTT. The gene calls are TRBV30 and TRBJ2-3; tentative D call: TRBD2 (6 bases). V was pared by 7 bases and J by 2 bases, with 19 bases between. Per germline, CDR1 GTSNPN and CDR2 SVGIG (reference sequence). The CDR3 has 15 residues.

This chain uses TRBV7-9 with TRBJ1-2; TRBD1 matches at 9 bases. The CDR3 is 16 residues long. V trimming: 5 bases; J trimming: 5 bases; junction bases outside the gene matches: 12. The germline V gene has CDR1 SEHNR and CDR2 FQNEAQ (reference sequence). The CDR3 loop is CASSPYPDRGRYGYTF. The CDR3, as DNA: TGTGCCAGCAGCCCATACCCGGACAGGGGAAGATATGGCTACACCTTC. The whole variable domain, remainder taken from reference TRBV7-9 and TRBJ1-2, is DTGVSQNPRHKITKRGQNVTFRCDPISEHNRLYWYRQTLGQGPEFLTYFQNEAQLEKSRLLSDRFSAERPKGSFSTLEIQRTEQGDSAMYLCASSPYPDRGRYGYTFGSGTRLTVV.

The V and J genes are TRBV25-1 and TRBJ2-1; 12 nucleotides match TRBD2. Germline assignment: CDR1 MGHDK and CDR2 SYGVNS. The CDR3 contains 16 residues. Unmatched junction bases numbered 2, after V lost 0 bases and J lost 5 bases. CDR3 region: CASSEYGLAGHNEQFF. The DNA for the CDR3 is TGTGCCAGCAGTGAATATGGACTAGCGGGACACAATGAGCAGTTCTTC. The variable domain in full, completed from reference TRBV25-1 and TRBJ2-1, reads EADIYQTPRYLVIGTGKKITLECSQTMGHDKMYWYQQDPGMELHLIHYSYGVNSTEKGDLSSESTVSRIRTEHFPLTLESARPSHTSQYLCASSEYGLAGHNEQFFGPGTRLTVL.

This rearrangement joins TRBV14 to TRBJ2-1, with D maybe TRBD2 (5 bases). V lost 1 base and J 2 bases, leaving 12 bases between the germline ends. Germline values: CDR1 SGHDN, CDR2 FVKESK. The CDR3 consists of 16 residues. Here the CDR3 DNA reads TGTGCCAGCAGCCAAGGGGGAGCGCCTACCTACAATGAGCAGTTCTTC. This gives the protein CASSQGGAPTYNEQFF.

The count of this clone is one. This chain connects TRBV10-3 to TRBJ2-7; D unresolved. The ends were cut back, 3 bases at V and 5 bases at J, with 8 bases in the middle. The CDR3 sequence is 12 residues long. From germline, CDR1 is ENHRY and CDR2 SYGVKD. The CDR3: CAISEFRNEQYF. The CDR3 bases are TGTGCCATCAGTGAATTTAGGAACGAGCAGTACTTC.

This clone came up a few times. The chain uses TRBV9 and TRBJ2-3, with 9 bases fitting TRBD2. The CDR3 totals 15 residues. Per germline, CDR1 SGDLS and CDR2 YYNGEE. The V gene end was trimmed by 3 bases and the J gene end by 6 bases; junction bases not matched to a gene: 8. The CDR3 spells CASSAETSGRDTQYF. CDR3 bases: TGTGCCAGCAGCGCCGAGACTAGCGGCAGGGATACGCAGTATTTT.

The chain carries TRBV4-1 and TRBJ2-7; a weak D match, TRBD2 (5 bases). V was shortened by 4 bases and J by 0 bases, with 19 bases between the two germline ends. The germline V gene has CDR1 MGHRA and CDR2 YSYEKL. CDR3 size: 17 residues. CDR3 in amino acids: CASSRKRRNDSSYEQYF. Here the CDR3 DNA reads TGCGCCAGCAGCCGGAAGCGGAGGAATGATAGCTCCTACGAGCAGTACTTC.

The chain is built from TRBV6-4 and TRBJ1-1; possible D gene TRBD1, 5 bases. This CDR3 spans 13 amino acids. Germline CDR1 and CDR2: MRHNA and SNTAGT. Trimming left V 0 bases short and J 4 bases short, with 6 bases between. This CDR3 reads CASSDSDITEAFF. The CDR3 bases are TGTGCCAGCAGTGACTCGGACATCACTGAAGCTTTCTTT.